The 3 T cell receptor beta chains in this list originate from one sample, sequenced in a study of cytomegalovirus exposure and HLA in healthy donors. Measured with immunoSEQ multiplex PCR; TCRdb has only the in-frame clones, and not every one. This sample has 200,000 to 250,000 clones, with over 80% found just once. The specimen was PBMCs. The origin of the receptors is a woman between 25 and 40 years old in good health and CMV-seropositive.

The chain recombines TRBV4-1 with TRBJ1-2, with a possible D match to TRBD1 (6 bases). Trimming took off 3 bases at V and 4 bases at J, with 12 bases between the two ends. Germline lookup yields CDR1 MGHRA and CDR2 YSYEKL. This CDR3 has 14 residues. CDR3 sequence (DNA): TGCGCCAGCAGCCAGCAGGGGACCTCCTATGGCTACACCTTC. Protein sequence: CASSQQGTSYGYTF.

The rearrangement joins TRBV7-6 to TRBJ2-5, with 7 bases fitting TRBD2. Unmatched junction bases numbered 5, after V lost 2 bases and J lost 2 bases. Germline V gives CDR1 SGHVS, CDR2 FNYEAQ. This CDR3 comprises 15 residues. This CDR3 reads CASSLSGGAQETQYF. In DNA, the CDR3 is TGTGCCAGCAGCTTATCGGGAGGTGCGCAAGAGACCCAGTACTTC.

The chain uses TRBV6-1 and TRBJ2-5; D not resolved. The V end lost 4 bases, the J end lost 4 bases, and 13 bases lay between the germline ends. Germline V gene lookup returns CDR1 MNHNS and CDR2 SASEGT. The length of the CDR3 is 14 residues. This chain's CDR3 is CASSGDRVRETQYF. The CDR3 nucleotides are TGTGCCAGCAGTGGGGATAGGGTACGAGAGACCCAGTACTTC.